This TCR beta chain was identified in a study of OX40 agonist ivuxolimab in advanced cancers. Assay: immunoSEQ multiplex PCR; the TCRdb copy retains only in-frame clones and omits some. Of approximately 45,000 clones in the sample, 88% were seen once. CDR3 length: 15 amino acids. Germline assignment: CDR1 SGHRS and CDR2 YFSETQ. V lost 0 bases, J lost 0 bases, and 7 bases lay in between. The source was CD4+ or CD8+ T cells sorted from blood, collected in a trial of the OX40 agonist ivuxolimab. The genes are TRBV5-1 and TRBJ1-3; the D gene is possibly TRBD1 (5 bases). The TCR sequence derives from an adult with an advanced solid tumor such as melanoma, head and neck, liver or kidney cancer. The CDR3 DNA is TGCGCCAGCAGCTTGGACGGACACTCTGGAAACACCATATATTTT. It translates to CASSLDGHSGNTIYF.